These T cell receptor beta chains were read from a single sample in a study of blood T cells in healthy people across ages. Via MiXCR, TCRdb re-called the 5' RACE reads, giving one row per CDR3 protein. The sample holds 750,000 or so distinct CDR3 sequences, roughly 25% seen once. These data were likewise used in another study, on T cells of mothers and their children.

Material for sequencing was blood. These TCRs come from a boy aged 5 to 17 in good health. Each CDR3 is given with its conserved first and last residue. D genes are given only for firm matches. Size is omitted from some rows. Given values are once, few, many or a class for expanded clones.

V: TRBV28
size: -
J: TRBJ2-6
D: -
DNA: TGTGCCAGCAGTTTCTGGTTGGGGGCGATGTCTGGGGCCAACGTCCTGACTTTC
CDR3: CASSFWLGAMSGANVLTF

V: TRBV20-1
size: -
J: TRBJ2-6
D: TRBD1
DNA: TGCAGTGCTAGGGCACAGGGGGGTGGGGCCAACGTCCTGACTTTC
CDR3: CSARAQGGGANVLTF

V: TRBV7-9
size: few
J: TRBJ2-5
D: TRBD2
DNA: TGTGCCAGCAGTTCCCTCGGACTAGCGGGATGGCAGACCCAGTACTTC
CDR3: CASSSLGLAGWQTQYF

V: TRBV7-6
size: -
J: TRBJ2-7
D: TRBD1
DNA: TGTGCCAGCAGCCCAACGGTAGGGGACAGCGACGAGCAGTACTTC
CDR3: CASSPTVGDSDEQYF

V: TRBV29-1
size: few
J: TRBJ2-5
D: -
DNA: TGCAGCGTTGAAGATCTTCCCAGGGGGGAAGAGACCCAGTACTTC
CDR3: CSVEDLPRGEETQYF

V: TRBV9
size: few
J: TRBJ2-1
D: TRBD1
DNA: TGCGCCAGCAGCCCACTGACAGGGGGGGATTACAATGAGCAGTTCTTC
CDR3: CASSPLTGGDYNEQFF

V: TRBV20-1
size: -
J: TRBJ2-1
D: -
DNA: TGCAGTGCTAGAGATGCAGCAATACAATACAATGAGCAGTTCTTC
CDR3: CSARDAAIQYNEQFF

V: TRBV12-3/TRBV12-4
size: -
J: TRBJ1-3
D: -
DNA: TGTGCCAGCAGAAAACAGACAACTGGAAACACCATCTATTTT
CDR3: CASRKQTTGNTIYF

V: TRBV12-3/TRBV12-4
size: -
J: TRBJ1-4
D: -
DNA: TGTGCCAGCAGTTTAGCGCTGAGTGAAAAACTGTTTTTT
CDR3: CASSLALSEKLFF

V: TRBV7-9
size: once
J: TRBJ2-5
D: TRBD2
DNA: TGTGCCAGCAGCGACGAGCGGGGGGGCAAAGAGACCCAGTACTTC
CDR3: CASSDERGGKETQYF

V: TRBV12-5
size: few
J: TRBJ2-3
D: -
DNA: TGTGCTAGTGGTCTCGAGGGGCACACAGATACGCAGTACTTT
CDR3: CASGLEGHTDTQYF

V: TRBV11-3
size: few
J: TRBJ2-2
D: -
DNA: TGTGCCAGCAGCTCCCGGGCCTTGGGGACCGGGGAGCTGTTTTTT
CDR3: CASSSRALGTGELFF

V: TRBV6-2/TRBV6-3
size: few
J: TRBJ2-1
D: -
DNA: TGTGCCAGCAGTTATGGGGTGTGGTCCCTAGCATCCTACAATGAGCAGTTCTTC
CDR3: CASSYGVWSLASYNEQFF

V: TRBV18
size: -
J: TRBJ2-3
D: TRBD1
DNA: TGTGCCAGCTCCCCTCCTGTACAGGGGGCCGGAGATACGCAGTATTTT
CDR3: CASSPPVQGAGDTQYF

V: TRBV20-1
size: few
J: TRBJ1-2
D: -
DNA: TGCAGTGCTAGAGATAGGCTGGCAGGGCTTAACTATGGCTACACCTTC
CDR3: CSARDRLAGLNYGYTF

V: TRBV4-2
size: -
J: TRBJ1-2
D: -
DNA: TGTGCCAGCAGCCAAGGGATGGTTAGACAGGCCGGAGGCTACACCTTC
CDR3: CASSQGMVRQAGGYTF

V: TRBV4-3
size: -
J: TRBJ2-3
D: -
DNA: TGCGCCAGCAGCTCAGGGCTGTCAGATACGCAGTATTTT
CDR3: CASSSGLSDTQYF

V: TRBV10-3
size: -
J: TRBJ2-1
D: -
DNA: TGTGCCATCAGTGAGCAAGAGGGTTTAACTTTAGGGAAGCAGTTCTTC
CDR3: CAISEQEGLTLGKQFF

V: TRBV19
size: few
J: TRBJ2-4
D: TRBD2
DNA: TGTGCCAGTAGTACCCGGTGGTCGGGGGGAAACATTCAGTACTTC
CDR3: CASSTRWSGGNIQYF

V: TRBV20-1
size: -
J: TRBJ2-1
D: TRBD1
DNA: TGCAGTGCTAATTCCGGGACAGGGTACAATGAGCAGTTCTTC
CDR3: CSANSGTGYNEQFF

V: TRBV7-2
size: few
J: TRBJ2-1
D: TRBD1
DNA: TGTGCCAGCAGCAAAGGGGGGACAGGGGTTCACAATGAGCAGTTCTTC
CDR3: CASSKGGTGVHNEQFF

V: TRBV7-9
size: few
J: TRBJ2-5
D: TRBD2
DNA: TGTGCCAGCAGGGCGACTAGCGGTCAAGAGACCCAGTACTTC
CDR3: CASRATSGQETQYF

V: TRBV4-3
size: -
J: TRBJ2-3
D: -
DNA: TGCGCCAGCAGCCAAGATATGGACAGCCTAACAGATACGCAGTATTTT
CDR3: CASSQDMDSLTDTQYF

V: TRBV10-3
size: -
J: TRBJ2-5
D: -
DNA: TGTGCCATCAGTGAGATTGAAGAAGAGACCCAGTACTTC
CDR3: CAISEIEEETQYF

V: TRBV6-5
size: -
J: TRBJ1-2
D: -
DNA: TGTGCCAGCAGTCCCGTCCCGGGAGAGGGCTACACCTTC
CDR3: CASSPVPGEGYTF

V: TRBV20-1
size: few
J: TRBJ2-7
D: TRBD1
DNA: TGCAGTGCTACCGCACCCGACAGGGGGGCCTACGAGCAGTACTTC
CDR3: CSATAPDRGAYEQYF

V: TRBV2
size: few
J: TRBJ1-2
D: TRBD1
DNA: TGTGCCAGCAGTGAAGATCAAACCGGGACAGAGAATGGCTACACCTTC
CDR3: CASSEDQTGTENGYTF

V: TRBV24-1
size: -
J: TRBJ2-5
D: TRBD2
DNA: TGTGCCACCGCGACTAGCGGGGTAGAGACCCAGTACTTC
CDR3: CATATSGVETQYF

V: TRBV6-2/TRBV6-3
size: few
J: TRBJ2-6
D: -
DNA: TGTGCCAGCAATTCCCTAGGGGTATCTGGGGCCAACGTCCTGACTTTC
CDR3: CASNSLGVSGANVLTF

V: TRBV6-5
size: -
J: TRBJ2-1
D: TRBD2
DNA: TGTGCCAGCAGTTACTCGGCGGGAGGCCCAAATGAGCAGTTCTTC
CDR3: CASSYSAGGPNEQFF

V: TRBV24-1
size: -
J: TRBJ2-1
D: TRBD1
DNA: TGTGCCACCAGTGCGTACTCCGGGACAGATGTCACCTACAATGAGCAGTTCTTC
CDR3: CATSAYSGTDVTYNEQFF

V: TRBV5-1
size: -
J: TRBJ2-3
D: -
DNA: TGCGCCAGCAGCTTCCTCCCAGATACGCAGTATTTT
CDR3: CASSFLPDTQYF

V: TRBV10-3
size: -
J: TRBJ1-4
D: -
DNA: TGTGCCATCAGTGAGTCTGGCAGGGGAACTAATGAAAAACTGTTTTTT
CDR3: CAISESGRGTNEKLFF

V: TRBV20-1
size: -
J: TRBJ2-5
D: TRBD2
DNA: TGCAGTGCTAGAGATCAGGCTAGCGGGATTGAAGAGCAGTACTTC
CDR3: CSARDQASGIEEQYF

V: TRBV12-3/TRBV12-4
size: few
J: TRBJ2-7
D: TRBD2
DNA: TGTGCCAGCAGTCCGAGCGGGGGGAAACTGTACGAGCAGTACTTC
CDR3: CASSPSGGKLYEQYF

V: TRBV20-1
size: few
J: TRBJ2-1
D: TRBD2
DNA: TGCAGTGCTAGAGATCTTGGTAGCGGGACCTACAATGAGCAGTTCTTC
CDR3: CSARDLGSGTYNEQFF

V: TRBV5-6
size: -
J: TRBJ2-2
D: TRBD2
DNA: TGTGCCAGCAGCGCGGGAGGCACCGGGGAGCTGTTTTTT
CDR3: CASSAGGTGELFF

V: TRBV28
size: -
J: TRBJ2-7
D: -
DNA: TGTGCCAGCACCACCCGGGGTCCTGATCACGAGCAGTACTTC
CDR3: CASTTRGPDHEQYF

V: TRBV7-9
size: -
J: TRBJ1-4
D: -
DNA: TGTGCCAGCAGCCCGGACAGACGAAATGAAAAACTGTTTTTT
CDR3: CASSPDRRNEKLFF

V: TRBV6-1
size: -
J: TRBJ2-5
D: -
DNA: TGTGCCAGCAGGAGAGAAATCGGGGAGACCCAGTACTTC
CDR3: CASRREIGETQYF

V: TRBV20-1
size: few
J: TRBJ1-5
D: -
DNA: TGCAGTGCTAGAGATCAATCGGGTAATCAGCCCCAGCATTTT
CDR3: CSARDQSGNQPQHF

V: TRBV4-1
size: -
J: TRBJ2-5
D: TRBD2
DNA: TGCGCCAGCAGCCAAGAACTAGCGACGGAGACCCAGTACTTC
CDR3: CASSQELATETQYF

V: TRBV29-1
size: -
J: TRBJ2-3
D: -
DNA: TGCAGCGTTGAAGAACCAACCCCCAGACTGCAGTATTTT
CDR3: CSVEEPTPRLQYF

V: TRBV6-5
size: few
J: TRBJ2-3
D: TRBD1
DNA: TGTGCCAGCAGTTGCTCAGAGGGGGCCACAGATACGCAGTATTTT
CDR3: CASSCSEGATDTQYF

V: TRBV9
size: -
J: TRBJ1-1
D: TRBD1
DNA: TGTGCCAGCAGCGTAGCCGGGACAGGGGACACTGAAGCTTTCTTT
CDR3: CASSVAGTGDTEAFF

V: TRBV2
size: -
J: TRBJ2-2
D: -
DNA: TGTGCCAGCAGGGAAACCAGTCCGAACACCGGGGAGCTGTTTTTT
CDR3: CASRETSPNTGELFF